Only one count was recorded for the clone carrying this TCR beta chain. Its specificity is unknown. The entry originates in a study of CD4 T cells in relation to SARS-CoV-2 and coronaviruses. Turning to the study itself: No peptide or an HIV-1 Nef peptide pool served as negative control. Study results and caveats: About 65% of donors had memory CD4+ clonotypes crossrecognizing SARS-CoV-2 and common cold coronavirus spike.

The germline V and J ends were trimmed by 3 bases and 7 bases, with 7 bases remaining between them. This CDR3 is built from 12 residues. The unexposed donors gave CD4+ T cells in about 2011-2018, prior to COVID-19. The cells were cultured for 10 days before CD4+ T cells were isolated. Roughly 2 million PBMCs per well were cultured with roughly 10 IU/ml IL-2. Only in-frame clones appear in the TCRdb table, and some are missing; sequencing was by immunoSEQ multiplex PCR. The sample shows about 21,000 clones, just over 75% of them seen only once. The TCR sequence derives from a human donor in good health. The sequenced material came from CD4+ T cells from PBMCs, cultured in vitro. The chain joins TRBV12-3 or TRBV12-4 to TRBJ1-3; D might be TRBD1 (5 bases). CDR3 nucleotide sequence: TGTGCCAGCAGTTTGGGGGTTAACACCATATATTTT. This gives the protein CASSLGVNTIYF.